The 5 T cell receptor beta chains given below trace back to one sample, sequenced in a study of blood T cells in healthy people across ages. Sample-barcoded 5' priming and a J-beta primer mix drove a second PCR of 7 to 11 cycles. MiXCR, run by TCRdb on the 5' RACE reads, gives a single entry per CDR3 protein. Of approximately 900,000 distinct CDR3 sequences listed, approximately 49% were seen once; the top ten hold around an eighth. The sequenced sample was blood. Receptors were obtained from a young man in good health.

The chain is built from TRBV5-1 and TRBJ1-1; no definite D call. The CDR3 covers 13 residues. Germline-derived CDR1 and CDR2 are SGHRS and YFSETQ. The V gene lost 0 bases and the J gene lost 6 bases, with 9 bases spanning the gap. DNA of the CDR3: TGCGCCAGCAGCTTGGACAATGACCCTGAAGCTTTCTTT. Its protein is CASSLDNDPEAFF.

This chain joins TRBV30 and TRBJ2-5; perhaps TRBD2 as D (5 bases). V shed 3 bases and J shed 1 base, with 9 bases lying between them. CDR1 is GTSNPN, CDR2 SVGIG, per germline (reference sequence). The CDR3 sequence is 13 residues long. CDR3 residues: CAWSRGVQETQYF. CDR3 in DNA: TGTGCCTGGAGCCGGGGAGTCCAAGAGACCCAGTACTTC.

In its sample, this clonotype was seen many times. Since a much larger clone is just one base distant, this may be a read error. The V call is TRBV7-2, the J call TRBJ2-5; a possible D gene is TRBD2 (6 bases). V lost 10 bases, J lost 11 bases, and 29 bases lay in between. This CDR3 contains 15 residues. CDR1 is SGHTA, CDR2 FQGNSA, per germline. The CDR3 spells CATQLGSGFVDEQYF. CDR3 DNA: TGTGCCACCCAGTTGGGTAGCGGCTTCGTGGATGAGCAGTACTTC.

The rearrangement uses TRBV24-1 and TRBJ2-1; D not certain. Germline V gives CDR1 KGHDR, CDR2 SFDVKD. The V end lost 1 base, the J end lost 0 bases, and 9 bases lay between the germline ends. The CDR3 has 16 amino acids. The CDR3 loop reads CATSDLFASSYNEQFF. The CDR3 DNA sequence: TGTGCCACCAGTGATTTATTCGCGAGCTCCTACAATGAGCAGTTCTTC.

This clonotype has a count of ten or more. The V gene is TRBV24-1, the J gene TRBJ2-4, with D tentatively TRBD1 (7 bases). The length of the CDR3 is 14 residues. The V gene's germline CDR1 is KGHDR and CDR2 SFDVKD. Trimming stripped 9 bases from V and 6 bases from J, with 17 bases between. As DNA, the CDR3 is TGTGCCACCCATTCCGGGGGACAGCCAAACATTCAGTACTTC. Encoded protein: CATHSGGQPNIQYF.